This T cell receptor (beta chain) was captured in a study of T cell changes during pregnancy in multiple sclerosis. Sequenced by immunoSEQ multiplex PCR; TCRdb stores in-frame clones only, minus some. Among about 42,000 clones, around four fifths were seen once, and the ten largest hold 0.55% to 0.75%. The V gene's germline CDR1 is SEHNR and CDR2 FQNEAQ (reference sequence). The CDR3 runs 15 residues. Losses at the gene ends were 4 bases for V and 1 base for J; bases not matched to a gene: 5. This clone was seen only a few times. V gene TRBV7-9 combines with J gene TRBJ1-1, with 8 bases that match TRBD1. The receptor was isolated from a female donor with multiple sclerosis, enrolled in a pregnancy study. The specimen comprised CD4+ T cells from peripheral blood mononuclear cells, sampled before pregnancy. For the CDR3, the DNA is TGTGCCAGCAGCTCGTCAGGGGGCAGGAACACTGAAGCTTTCTTT. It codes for CASSSSGGRNTEAFF.